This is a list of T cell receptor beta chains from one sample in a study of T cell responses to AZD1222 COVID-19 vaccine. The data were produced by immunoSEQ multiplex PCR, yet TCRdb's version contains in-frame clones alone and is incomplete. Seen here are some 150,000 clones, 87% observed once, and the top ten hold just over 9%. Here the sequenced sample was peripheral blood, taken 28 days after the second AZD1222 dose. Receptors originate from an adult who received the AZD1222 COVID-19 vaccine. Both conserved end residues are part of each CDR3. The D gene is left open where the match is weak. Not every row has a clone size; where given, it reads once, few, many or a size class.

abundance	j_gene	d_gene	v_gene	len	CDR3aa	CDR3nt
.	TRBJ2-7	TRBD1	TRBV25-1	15	CASSDPDRGGNEQYF	TGTGCCAGCAGTGATCCGGACAGGGGAGGGAACGAGCAGTACTTC
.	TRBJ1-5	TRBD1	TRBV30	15	CAWSVGDRGNQPQHF	TGTGCCTGGAGTGTGGGCGACAGGGGCAACCAGCCCCAGCATTTT
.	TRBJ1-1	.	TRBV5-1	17	CASRPARSGVGDTEAFF	TGCGCCAGCAGACCTGCCCGTTCGGGAGTAGGGGACACTGAAGCTTTCTTT
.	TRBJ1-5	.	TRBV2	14	CASSEGAPNQPQHF	TGTGCCAGCAGTGAAGGGGCGCCGAATCAGCCCCAGCATTTT
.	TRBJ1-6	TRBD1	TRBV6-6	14	CASTVDRVGTPLHF	TGTGCCAGCACCGTGGACAGGGTAGGAACACCCCTCCACTTT
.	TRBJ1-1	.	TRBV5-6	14	CASSLVGQNTEAFF	TGTGCCAGCAGCTTGGTTGGACAAAACACTGAAGCTTTCTTT
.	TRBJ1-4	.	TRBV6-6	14	CASASAATNEKLFF	TGTGCCAGCGCCTCAGCAGCAACTAATGAAAAACTGTTTTTT
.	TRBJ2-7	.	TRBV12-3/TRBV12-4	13	CASSLDGALGQYF	TGTGCCAGCAGTTTAGACGGCGCGCTGGGGCAGTACTTC
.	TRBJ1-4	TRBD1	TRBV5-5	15	CASSYPGTGDEKLFF	TGTGCCAGCAGCTACCCCGGGACAGGGGATGAAAAACTGTTTTTT
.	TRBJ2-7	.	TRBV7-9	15	CASSPTMADRREQYF	TGTGCCAGCAGCCCTACGATGGCAGACAGGAGGGAGCAGTACTTC
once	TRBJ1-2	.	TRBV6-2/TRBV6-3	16	CASSTPGLSRGYGYTF	TGTGCCAGCAGCACCCCAGGTCTGTCACGGGGGTATGGCTACACCTTC
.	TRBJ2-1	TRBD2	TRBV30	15	CAWSVGVAGDNEQFF	TGTGCCTGGAGTGTAGGGGTAGCGGGAGACAATGAGCAGTTCTTC
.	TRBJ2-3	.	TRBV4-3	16	CASSQGTASSTDTQYF	TGCGCCAGCAGCCAAGGAACAGCTTCTAGCACAGATACGCAGTATTTT
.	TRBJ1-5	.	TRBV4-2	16	CASSQGTEMGNQPQHF	TGTGCCAGCAGCCAAGGGACGGAGATGGGCAATCAGCCCCAGCATTTT
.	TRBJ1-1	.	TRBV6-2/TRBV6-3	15	CASSLALTGNTEAFF	TGTGCCAGCAGTCTTGCCTTGACAGGGAACACTGAAGCTTTCTTT
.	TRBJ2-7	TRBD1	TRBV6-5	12	CASRQGAREQYF	TGTGCCAGCAGGCAGGGGGCACGCGAGCAGTACTTC
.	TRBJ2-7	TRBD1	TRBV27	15	CASRSDRGHLRGQYF	TGTGCCAGCAGATCAGACAGGGGGCATCTACGAGGGCAGTACTTC
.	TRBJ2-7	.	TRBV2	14	CASSTGRGYYEQYF	TGTGCCAGCAGTACGGGCAGGGGATACTACGAGCAGTACTTC
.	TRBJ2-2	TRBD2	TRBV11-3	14	CASSFSGTAGELFF	TGTGCCAGCAGCTTTAGCGGGACGGCCGGGGAGCTGTTTTTT
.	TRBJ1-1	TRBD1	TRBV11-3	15	CASSSSQGKTTEAFF	TGTGCCAGCAGCTCGTCACAGGGGAAGACCACTGAAGCTTTCTTT
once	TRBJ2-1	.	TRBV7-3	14	CASSLIGGVNEQFF	TGTGCCAGCAGCTTGATTGGAGGGGTCAATGAGCAGTTCTTC
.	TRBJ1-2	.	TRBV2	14	CASQGDGKVYGYTF	TGTGCCAGCCAAGGGGACGGAAAAGTCTATGGCTACACCTTC
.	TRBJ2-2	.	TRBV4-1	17	CASSLRSIGTNTGELFF	TGCGCCAGCAGTCTGAGGAGCATAGGTACGAACACCGGGGAGCTGTTTTTT
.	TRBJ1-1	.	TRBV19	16	CASSFDPTVMNTEAFF	TGTGCCAGTAGTTTCGACCCGACCGTAATGAACACTGAAGCTTTCTTT
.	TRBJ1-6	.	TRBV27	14	CASSFDIRDSPLHF	TGTGCCAGCAGTTTCGACATACGGGATTCACCCCTCCACTTT
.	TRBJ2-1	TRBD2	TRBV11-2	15	CASSQLAASYNEQFF	TGTGCCAGCAGCCAACTAGCGGCCTCCTACAATGAGCAGTTCTTC
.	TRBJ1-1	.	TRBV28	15	CASSHSRGRRTEAFF	TGTGCCAGCAGCCATTCCAGGGGACGACGTACTGAAGCTTTCTTT
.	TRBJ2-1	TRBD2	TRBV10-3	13	CATSSGRIGEQFF	TGTGCCACCTCTAGCGGGAGGATAGGTGAGCAGTTCTTC